Following are 29 T cell receptor beta chains from one sample sequenced in a study of T-cell memory formation after mild COVID-19. TCRdb used MiXCR to reprocess the 5' RACE reads, holding one entry per CDR3 protein. The table shows approximately 210,000 distinct CDR3 sequences, with roughly a tenth occurring only once. The sample taken for sequencing was PBMCs or a T cell subset sorted from them (not recorded which). These receptors were obtained from a man aged 18 to 30 who had mild COVID-19 (a few samples of this study predate the infection). Cell type and time point are not known.

CDR3 DNA sequence: TGTGCCAGCAGCTGGAGGACAGGCGGTTATGGCTACACCTTC. Translated, it gives CASSWRTGGYGYTF. This chain connects TRBV5-6 to TRBJ1-2; 7 bases agree with TRBD1. Germline V gene data show CDR1 as SGHDT and CDR2 as YYEEEE. After removal of 3 bases from V and 5 bases from J, the junction contained 7 bases not matched to a gene. CDR3 length equals 14 residues.

The chain carries TRBV20-1 and TRBJ1-1; no clear D. Trimming took 0 bases from V and 4 from J, leaving 12 bases between them. This CDR3 contains 14 residues. Germline values: CDR1 DFQATT, CDR2 SNEGSKA (reference sequence). The CDR3 bases are TGCAGTGCTAGAGATCCGGGAGGGCCCACTGAAGCTTTCTTT. Residues: CSARDPGGPTEAFF.

This clonotype occurred once. The chain is built from TRBV7-3 and TRBJ1-6, with 10 nucleotides matching TRBD1. This CDR3 has 14 residues. V lost 3 bases and J lost 12; bases outside the gene matches: 5. Germline values: CDR1 SGHTA, CDR2 FQGTGA. The chain's CDR3 is CASSFGTGEGPLHF. The CDR3 nucleotides read TGTGCCAGCAGCTTCGGGACAGGGGAGGGACCCCTCCACTTT. Combining the CDR3 with reference TRBV7-3 and TRBJ1-6 gives the whole variable domain GAGVSQTPSNKVTEKGKYVELRCDPISGHTALYWYRQSLGQGPEFLIYFQGTGAADDSGLPNDRFFAVRPEGSVSTLKIQRTERGDSAVYLCASSFGTGEGPLHFGNGTRLTVT.

V usage is TRBV6-6 and J usage is TRBJ2-7; no firm D call. This CDR3 region has 13 residues. Trimming left V 5 bases short and J 0 bases short, with 8 bases between. Germline V gives CDR1 MNHNY, CDR2 SVGAGI (reference sequence). The chain's CDR3 is CASSPQGSYEQYV. DNA of the CDR3: TGTGCCAGCAGTCCACAAGGCTCCTACGAGCAGTACGTC.

This sequence joins TRBV6-1 and TRBJ2-4; 9 nucleotides agree with TRBD2. In germline, CDR1 is MNHNS, CDR2 SASEGT. The V segment lost 2 bases and the J segment 9 bases; nucleotides outside the gene matches: 17. The CDR3 runs 18 residues. The CDR3 DNA reads TGTGCCAGCAGTGAAACCCCAAATTTTGGGCGGGGGGGCTCCATTCAGTACTTC. It specifies CASSETPNFGRGGSIQYF.

V gene TRBV6-5 combines with J gene TRBJ2-3; 11 nucleotides align to TRBD2. From germline, CDR1 is MNHEY and CDR2 SVGAGI. V lost 6 bases, J lost 4 bases, and 6 bases stayed unmatched. The length of the CDR3 is 15 residues. The CDR3 DNA follows: TGTGCCAGCAGAAGTAGCGGGGGGGCCGCAGATACGCAGTATTTT. Its translation is CASRSSGGAADTQYF.

The V call is TRBV7-2, the J call TRBJ1-5, with D unresolved. The CDR3 covers 13 residues. The germline V gene has CDR1 SGHTA and CDR2 FQGNSA. The ends were cut back, 2 bases at V and 3 bases at J, with 5 bases in the middle. The CDR3 coding sequence is TGTGCCAGCAGCTTACGGATCAATCAGCCCCAGCATTTT. Protein: CASSLRINQPQHF.

This clonotype was recorded a few times. The J gene is TRBJ2-7, the V gene TRBV7-6; 7 bases are a match to TRBD1. The CDR3 runs to 16 residues. CDR1 SGHVS and CDR2 FNYEAQ come from the germline V gene. With V trimmed by 1 base and J by 6 bases, 12 bases remained unmatched. CDR3 nucleotide sequence: TGTGCCAGCAGCTTAGGGCGACAGGGCTTAAGGAGCGAGCAGTACTTC. Amino acid sequence: CASSLGRQGLRSEQYF.

The chain combines TRBV28 with TRBJ1-2, with 8 bases aligning to TRBD1. Trimming took 0 bases from V and 7 from J; bases not matched to a gene: 7. This CDR3 comprises 15 residues. Germline V CDR1 and CDR2: MDHEN, SYDVKM. CDR3 loop: CASSLWSRGQGGYTF. For the CDR3, the DNA is TGTGCCAGCAGTTTATGGTCCAGGGGGCAGGGTGGCTACACCTTC.

This chain connects TRBV7-8 to TRBJ2-5, with D unclear. The CDR3 covers 14 residues. The V and J ends lost 3 bases and 5 bases respectively, with 13 bases between them. Germline V gene sequence: CDR1 SGHVS, CDR2 FQNEAQ. DNA for the CDR3: TGTGCCAGCAGCTTCCTGACTGTGGGCGAGACCCAGTACTTC. Translation gives CASSFLTVGETQYF. Complete variable domain (other parts from reference TRBV7-8 and TRBJ2-5): GAGVSQSPRYKVAKRGQDVALRCDPISGHVSLFWYQQALGQGPEFLTYFQNEAQLDKSGLPSDRFFAERPEGSVSTLKIQRTQQEDSAVYLCASSFLTVGETQYFGPGTRLLVL.

The chain has TRBV20-1 and TRBJ1-2, with 8 bases fitting TRBD1. Germline CDR1 reads DFQATT; CDR2 reads SNEGSKA (reference sequence). The CDR3 covers 15 residues. J gave up 4 bases and V 3 bases, and 10 bases lay outside the gene matches. The CDR3 coding sequence is TGCAGTGCTAGTCCTGCAGGGGGCGAAGGCTATGGCTACACCTTC. Translating it yields CSASPAGGEGYGYTF.

This clonotype occurred many times. This sequence joins TRBV7-2 and TRBJ2-3, with D possibly TRBD2 on 6 matching bases. Germline CDR1 and CDR2: SGHTA and FQGNSA. The CDR3 totals 14 residues. Trimming took 5 bases from V and 2 from J, leaving 11 bases between them. CDR3 sequence: CASSLSGTTDTQYF. DNA for the CDR3: TGTGCCAGCAGCCTTAGCGGAACCACAGATACGCAGTATTTT. Combining the CDR3 with reference TRBV7-2 and TRBJ2-3 gives the whole variable domain GAGVSQSPSNKVTEKGKDVELRCDPISGHTALYWYRQSLGQGLEFLIYFQGNSAPDKSGLPSDRFSAERTGGSVSTLTIQRTQQEDSAVYLCASSLSGTTDTQYFGPGTRLTVL.

This clonotype was counted between two and nine times. The chain combines TRBV5-5 with TRBJ2-7; no reliable D call. There are 14 residues in the CDR3. The germline gives CDR1 SGHKS, CDR2 YYEKEE (reference sequence). V was pared by 0 bases and J by 2 bases, with 9 bases between. The CDR3 coding sequence is TGTGCCAGCAGCTTGGCCCCGGTTACCTACGAGCAGTACGTC. It is translated as CASSLAPVTYEQYV.

Ten or more counts support this clonotype. This sequence joins TRBV12-3 or TRBV12-4 and TRBJ1-1; 9 bases match TRBD1. With V trimmed by 4 bases and J by 3 bases, 3 bases remained unmatched. The CDR3 loop spans 14 amino acids. CDR3 loop: CASSYGQGYTEAFF. CDR3 DNA: TGTGCCAGCAGTTACGGACAGGGGTACACTGAAGCTTTCTTT.

The V call is TRBV7-2, the J call TRBJ1-6, with D perhaps matching TRBD1 (5 bases). Germline lookup yields CDR1 SGHTA and CDR2 FQGNSA. The CDR3 totals 16 residues. The V and J ends lost 4 bases and 5 bases respectively, with 15 bases between them. CDR3 sequence (DNA): TGTGCCAGCAGCTATACTATGGGGCGGGATAATTCACCCCTCCACTTT. Translating it yields CASSYTMGRDNSPLHF.

This clonotype was counted only a few times. V is TRBV20-1 and J is TRBJ2-2; D gene uncertain. CDR3 size: 12 residues. In germline, CDR1 is DFQATT, CDR2 SNEGSKA (reference sequence). The germline V and J ends were trimmed by 6 bases and 6 bases, with 11 bases remaining between them. The CDR3 DNA is TGCAGTGCGGGGATGGCCGCCGGGGAGCTGTTTTTT. It is translated as CSAGMAAGELFF.

This chain uses TRBV6-1 with TRBJ1-2; the match to TRBD1 covers 10 bases. Trimming took 3 bases from V and 8 from J; bases not matched to a gene: 3. CDR3 length: 13 amino acids. Germline CDR1 MNHNS, CDR2 SASEGT. Here the CDR3 reads CASSDRDRGGYTF. The CDR3 nucleotides are TGTGCCAGCAGTGACCGGGACAGGGGCGGCTACACCTTC.

This clonotype was counted at least ten times. The rearrangement links TRBV24-1 to TRBJ2-2; either TRBD1 or TRBD2 may supply D (5 bases each). This CDR3 is 17 amino acids long. V was cut by 3 bases and J by 4 bases, with 17 bases left in between. Germline V gives CDR1 KGHDR, CDR2 SFDVKD. This CDR3 is CATSDTFYAGSTGELFF. CDR3 DNA: TGTGCCACCAGTGATACATTTTACGCAGGGAGCACCGGGGAGCTGTTTTTT.

This clonotype was detected many times. The V call is TRBV21-1, the J call TRBJ2-7; the listed D gene, TRBD1, was not tested against the DNA. TRBV21-1 is designated a pseudogene. This CDR3 spans 12 amino acids. The CDR3 protein is CASSKGTYEQYF. DNA of the CDR3: TGTGCCAGCAGCAAAGGGACATACGAGCAGTACTTC.

This clonotype was detected only a few times. The final CDR3 position lacks the conserved phenylalanine or tryptophan, pointing to a likely read error. This chain links TRBV7-2 with TRBJ2-6; D is perhaps TRBD2 (5 bases). The germline gives CDR1 SGHTA, CDR2 FQGNSA. The germline V and J ends were trimmed by 5 bases and 4 bases, with 12 bases remaining between them. The length of the CDR3 is 15 residues. CDR3 sequence (DNA): TGTGCCAGCAGCGGGCGGGCGCACGGGGCCAACGTCCTGACTTTA. This translates into CASSGRAHGANVLTL.

This clonotype turned up a few times. This rearrangement joins TRBV4-1 to TRBJ1-1; D might be TRBD1 (6 bases). The V end was cut by 6 bases, the J end by 7 bases, with 12 bases between. Germline V gene lookup returns CDR1 MGHRA and CDR2 YSYEKL. The CDR3 runs to 12 residues. CDR3 loop: CASRRGDGEAFF. The CDR3 nucleotides read TGCGCCAGCAGGAGGGGGGATGGTGAAGCTTTCTTT.

As concerns this clonotype: A junction end diverges from the germline sequence, so it may reflect a read error. The chain is built from TRBV7-7 and TRBJ2-1, with D possibly TRBD2 on 5 matching bases. The germline V gene has CDR1 SSHAT and CDR2 FNYEAQ (reference sequence). The CDR3 totals 13 residues. The CDR3 DNA is TGTGCTAGCAGCTTAGCTTCGGGGAATGAGCAGTTCTTC. Its translation is CASSLASGNEQFF.

In its sample, this clonotype was seen many times. This chain links TRBV7-2 with TRBJ2-6, with no clear D. V was cut by 5 bases and J by 7 bases, with 9 bases left in between. Germline V lookup: CDR1 SGHTA, CDR2 FQGNSA. This CDR3 is 13 amino acids long. In DNA form, the CDR3 reads TGTGCCAGCAGCCCCGCCCGAGCCAACGTCCTGACTTTC. It yields the protein CASSPARANVLTF.

This clonotype was observed a handful of times. The V gene is TRBV28, the J gene TRBJ1-2, with TRBD1 as a possible D gene (5 bases). Germline CDR1 and CDR2: MDHEN and SYDVKM. V dropped 2 bases and J dropped 5 bases, with 12 bases sitting between them. The length of the CDR3 is 14 residues. The CDR3 DNA reads as TGTGCCAGCAGTTTAAGTTCGACAGCATATGGCTACACCTTC. Residues: CASSLSSTAYGYTF.

This chain uses TRBV9 with TRBJ2-1; D unclear. V was cut by 0 bases and J by 11 bases, with 12 bases left in between. The CDR3 is 13 residues long. The V gene's germline CDR1 is SGDLS and CDR2 YYNGEE. Here the CDR3 reads CASSVELGTKQFF. The CDR3 DNA is TGTGCCAGCAGCGTAGAGTTAGGCACGAAGCAGTTCTTC.

This clonotype was seen a handful of times. The V and J genes are TRBV7-2 and TRBJ1-5; TRBD1 might be the D (6 bases). The CDR3 runs 14 residues. CDR1 SGHTA and CDR2 FQGNSA come from the germline V gene. V was clipped by 2 bases and J by 6 bases, with 11 bases between them. The chain's CDR3 is CASSLSSRGQPQHF. The DNA of the CDR3 is TGTGCCAGCAGCTTATCCTCCAGGGGTCAGCCCCAGCATTTT. Together with reference TRBV7-2 and TRBJ1-5, the CDR3 gives the full variable domain: GAGVSQSPSNKVTEKGKDVELRCDPISGHTALYWYRQSLGQGLEFLIYFQGNSAPDKSGLPSDRFSAERTGGSVSTLTIQRTQQEDSAVYLCASSLSSRGQPQHFGDGTRLSIL.

The chain joins TRBV4-2 to TRBJ2-7; D remains unclear. The CDR3 extends over 14 amino acids. V shed 0 bases and J shed 1 base, with 7 bases lying between them. Germline CDR1 and CDR2: LGHNA and YNFKEQ. CDR3 in DNA: TGTGCCAGCAGCCAAGATCTGGGGTCCTACGAGCAGTACTTC. Translated, it gives CASSQDLGSYEQYF.

This chain connects TRBV23-1 to TRBJ2-1; D gene ambiguous. TRBV23-1 qualifies as an ORF whose function is uncertain. The germline V and J ends were trimmed by 11 bases and 8 bases, with 13 bases remaining between them. This CDR3 contains 11 residues. This CDR3 reads CAQSKTYEQFF. DNA for the CDR3: TGCGCCCAAAGCAAGACATATGAGCAGTTCTTC.

V and J are TRBV12-3 or TRBV12-4 and TRBJ1-4; D is perhaps TRBD1 (5 bases). The CDR3 has 14 residues. Trimming cost V 6 bases and J 7 bases, with 15 bases left between them. DNA of the CDR3: TGTGCCAGCAGCCGCGGGGGGGGTGGTGAAAAACTGTTTTTT. Amino acid sequence: CASSRGGGGEKLFF.